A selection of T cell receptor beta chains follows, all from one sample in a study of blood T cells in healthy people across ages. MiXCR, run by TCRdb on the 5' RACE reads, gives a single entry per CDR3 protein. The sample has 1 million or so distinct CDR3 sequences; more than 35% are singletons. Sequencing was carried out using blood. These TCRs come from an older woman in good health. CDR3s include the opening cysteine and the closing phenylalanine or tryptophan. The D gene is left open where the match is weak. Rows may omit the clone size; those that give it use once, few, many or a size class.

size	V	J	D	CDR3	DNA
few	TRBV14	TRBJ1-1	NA	CASSPPLRAFGTEAFF	TGTGCCAGCAGCCCCCCACTCAGGGCTTTCGGCACTGAAGCTTTCTTT
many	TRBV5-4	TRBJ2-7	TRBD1	CASSPTGGHDEQYF	TGTGCCAGCAGCCCGACAGGGGGCCACGACGAGCAGTACTTC
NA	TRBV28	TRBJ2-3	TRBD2	CASSSSLIAGVSTDTQYF	TGTGCCAGCAGTTCGTCACTTATAGCGGGAGTGAGCACAGATACGCAGTATTTT
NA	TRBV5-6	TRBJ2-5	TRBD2	CASSAGLAGEVETQYF	TGTGCCAGCAGCGCCGGACTAGCGGGAGAGGTAGAGACCCAGTACTTC
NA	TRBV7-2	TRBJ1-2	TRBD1	CASSFGTGGNYGYTF	TGTGCCAGCAGCTTCGGGACAGGTGGGAACTATGGCTACACCTTC
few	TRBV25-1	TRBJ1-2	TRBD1	CASSEFGDRPLYGYTF	TGTGCCAGCAGTGAATTTGGGGACAGGCCCTTGTATGGCTACACCTTC
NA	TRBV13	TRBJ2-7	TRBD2	CASSTVAGGYNEQYF	TGTGCCAGCAGCACTGTAGCGGGAGGCTACAATGAGCAGTACTTC
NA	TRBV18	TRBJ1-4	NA	CASSFTGRSLEEKLFF	TGTGCCAGCTCCTTCACGGGCAGGAGCTTGGAAGAAAAACTGTTTTTT
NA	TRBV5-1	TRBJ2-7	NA	CASSLEGGKYNEQYF	TGCGCCAGCAGCTTAGAAGGCGGGAAGTACAATGAGCAGTACTTC
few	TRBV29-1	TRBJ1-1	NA	CSVEIGTNTEAFF	TGCAGCGTTGAAATCGGGACGAACACTGAAGCTTTCTTT
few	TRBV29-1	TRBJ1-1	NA	CSVFPGVDTEAFF	TGCAGCGTTTTCCCAGGGGTGGACACTGAAGCTTTCTTT
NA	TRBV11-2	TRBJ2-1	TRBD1	CASSSGQGGREQFF	TGTGCCAGCAGCTCCGGACAGGGGGGTCGTGAGCAGTTCTTC
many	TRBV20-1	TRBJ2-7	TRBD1	CSPRKLRGLTSDYEQYF	TGCAGTCCTAGGAAACTCAGGGGGCTCACCTCCGACTACGAGCAGTACTTC
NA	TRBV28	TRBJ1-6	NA	CASSPPNWNSPLHF	TGTGCCAGCAGTCCCCCCAATTGGAATTCACCCCTCCACTTT
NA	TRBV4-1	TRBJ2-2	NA	CASSLDQGRTGTGELFF	TGCGCCAGCAGCCTAGATCAGGGCCGTACAGGGACCGGGGAGCTGTTTTTT
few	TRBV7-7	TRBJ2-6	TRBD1	CASSTGGTGANVLTF	TGTGCCAGCTCAACAGGGGGCACTGGGGCCAACGTCCTGACTTTC
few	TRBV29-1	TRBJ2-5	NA	CSVVGGRGPQETQYF	TGCAGCGTTGTGGGGGGTAGGGGGCCCCAAGAGACCCAGTACTTC
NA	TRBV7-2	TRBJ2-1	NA	CASSRTAERGYNEQFF	TGTGCCAGCAGCCGGACGGCGGAGAGGGGCTACAATGAGCAGTTCTTC
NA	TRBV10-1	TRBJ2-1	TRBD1	CASSGQVGNEQFF	TGCGCCAGCTCAGGACAGGTGGGCAATGAGCAGTTCTTC
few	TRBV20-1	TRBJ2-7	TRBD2	CSARVKNGASGRALDEQYF	TGCAGTGCTAGAGTAAAAAACGGGGCTAGCGGGAGGGCCCTCGACGAGCAGTACTTC
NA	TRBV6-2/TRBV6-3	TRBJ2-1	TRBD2	CASRVPGLAGVEQFF	TGTGCCAGCAGAGTCCCGGGACTAGCGGGAGTTGAGCAGTTCTTC
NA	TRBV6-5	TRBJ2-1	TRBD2	CASSYSLAGVSYNEQFF	TGTGCCAGCAGTTACTCGTTAGCGGGAGTTTCCTACAATGAGCAGTTCTTC
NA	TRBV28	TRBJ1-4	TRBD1	CASSFPRTGSNEKLFF	TGTGCCAGCAGTTTTCCCAGGACAGGTTCTAATGAAAAACTGTTTTTT
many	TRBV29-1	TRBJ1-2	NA	CSVGPTGKSIYGYTF	TGCAGCGTGGGACCTACGGGAAAAAGCATCTATGGCTACACCTTC
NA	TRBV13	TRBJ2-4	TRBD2	CASSLRAAGADIQYF	TGTGCCAGCAGCTTAAGGGCAGCGGGAGCAGACATTCAGTACTTC
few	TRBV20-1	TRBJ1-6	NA	CSARDRLDSPLHF	TGCAGTGCTAGAGATAGATTGGATTCACCCCTCCACTTT
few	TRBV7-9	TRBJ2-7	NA	CASSSEQGWGAYEQYF	TGTGCCAGCAGCTCCGAACAGGGCTGGGGGGCCTACGAGCAGTACTTC
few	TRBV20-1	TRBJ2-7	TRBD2	CSARDWPSGSSRSYEQYF	TGCAGTGCTAGAGATTGGCCTAGCGGGAGCTCAAGGTCCTACGAGCAGTACTTC
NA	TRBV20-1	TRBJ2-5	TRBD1	CSAGRDREETQYF	TGCAGTGCTGGCCGGGACAGGGAAGAGACCCAGTACTTC
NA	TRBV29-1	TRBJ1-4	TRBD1	CSAGQGDEKLFF	TGCAGCGCGGGACAGGGGGACGAAAAACTGTTTTTT
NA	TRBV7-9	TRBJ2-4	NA	CASSLSLPIGKNIQYF	TGTGCCAGCAGCTTGAGTTTACCGATCGGCAAAAACATTCAGTACTTC
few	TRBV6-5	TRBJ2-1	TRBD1	CASSYRGDREENEQFF	TGTGCCAGCAGTTACCGGGGGGACAGGGAGGAGAATGAGCAGTTCTTC
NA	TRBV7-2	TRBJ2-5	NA	CASSLKRPGVSETQYF	TGTGCCAGCAGCTTAAAAAGGCCCGGAGTCTCAGAGACCCAGTACTTC
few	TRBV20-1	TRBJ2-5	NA	CSAREGGGRDLSETQYF	TGCAGTGCTAGAGAGGGGGGGGGCAGGGATCTGTCAGAGACCCAGTACTTC
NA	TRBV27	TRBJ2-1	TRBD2	CASSLVAQRNGGGNEQFF	TGTGCCAGCAGTTTGGTCGCCCAGCGAAACGGGGGAGGGAATGAGCAGTTCTTC
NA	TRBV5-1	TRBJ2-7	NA	CASSLEAVRGEQYF	TGCGCCAGCAGCTTGGAGGCGGTAAGGGGCGAGCAGTACTTC
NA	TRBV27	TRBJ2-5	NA	CASSLSRAPYNEQYF	TGTGCCAGCAGTTTATCCCGGGCCCCCTACAATGAGCAGTACTTC
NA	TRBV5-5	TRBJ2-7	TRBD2	CASSPGIAGIYEQYF	TGTGCCAGCAGCCCCGGGATAGCGGGAATCTACGAGCAGTACTTC
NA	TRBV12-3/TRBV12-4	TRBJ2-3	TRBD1	CASSRDRLDTQYF	TGTGCCAGCTCTCGGGACAGATTAGATACGCAGTATTTT
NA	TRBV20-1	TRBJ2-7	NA	CSARTWDSYEQYF	TGCAGTGCTAGGACTTGGGACTCCTACGAGCAGTACTTC
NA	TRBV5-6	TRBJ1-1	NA	CASSLSITGWGTEAFF	TGTGCCAGCAGCTTGTCGATCACAGGCTGGGGAACTGAAGCTTTCTTT
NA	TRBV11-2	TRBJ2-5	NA	CASSLKGMNGETQYF	TGTGCCAGCAGCTTAAAAGGGATGAATGGAGAGACCCAGTACTTC
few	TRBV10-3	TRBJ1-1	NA	CAISSPGLREAFF	TGTGCCATCAGTTCACCCGGCCTCCGGGAAGCTTTCTTT
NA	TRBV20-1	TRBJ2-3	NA	CSANWGGGGTDTQYF	TGCAGTGCCAACTGGGGAGGAGGTGGCACAGATACGCAGTATTTT
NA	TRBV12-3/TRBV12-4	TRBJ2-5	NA	CASSLYAIQETQYF	TGTGCCAGCAGTTTGTATGCGATCCAAGAGACCCAGTACTTC
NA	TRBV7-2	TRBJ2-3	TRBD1	CASSSSQGASWTQYF	TGTGCCAGCAGTTCATCACAGGGGGCCTCTTGGACGCAGTATTTT
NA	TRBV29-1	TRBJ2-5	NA	CSVEGGAATVQETQYF	TGCAGCGTTGAAGGGGGGGCTGCGACGGTCCAAGAGACCCAGTACTTC
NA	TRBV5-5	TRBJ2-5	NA	CASSLVRGLRETQYF	TGTGCCAGCAGCTTGGTCCGGGGGTTGAGAGAGACCCAGTACTTC
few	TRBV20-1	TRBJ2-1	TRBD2	CSARRLAGDYNEQFF	TGCAGTGCTAGAAGACTAGCGGGAGATTACAATGAGCAGTTCTTC